A selection of T cell receptor beta chains follows, all from one sample in a study of early T cells in non-severe SARS-CoV-2 infection. Each CDR3 protein is one row after TCRdb ran MiXCR on the 5' RACE reads. The sample contains tens of thousands of distinct CDR3 sequences, around 13% of which appear only once. Sequenced material: whole blood. The receptors come from an adult who was a healthcare worker with PCR-confirmed SARS-CoV-2 infection or an uninfected control (not recorded which). Each CDR3 is given with its conserved first and last residue. Each record gives: CDR3 length, clone size, D gene, V gene, J gene, CDR3 protein, CDR3 DNA. The D gene is left open where the match is weak. Size tells how often a clone was seen (once, few, many) or the class of an expanded clone, and some rows leave it out.

CDR3 length: 15
clone size: few
D gene: NA
V gene: TRBV7-8
J gene: TRBJ2-1
CDR3 protein: CASSPRTSSYNEQFF
CDR3 DNA: TGTGCCAGCAGCCCTCGGACGAGCTCCTACAATGAGCAGTTCTTC

CDR3 length: 16
clone size: few
D gene: TRBD2
V gene: TRBV20-1
J gene: TRBJ2-1
CDR3 protein: CSAGLGLSGSINEQFF
CDR3 DNA: TGCAGTGCTGGTCTGGGACTGAGCGGGAGTATCAATGAGCAGTTCTTC

CDR3 length: 14
clone size: NA
D gene: NA
V gene: TRBV20-1
J gene: TRBJ2-3
CDR3 protein: CSASGLVGADTQYF
CDR3 DNA: TGCAGTGCTAGTGGTTTGGTGGGCGCAGATACGCAGTATTTT

CDR3 length: 15
clone size: NA
D gene: TRBD2
V gene: TRBV2
J gene: TRBJ2-3
CDR3 protein: CASRRRTSGTDTQYF
CDR3 DNA: TGTGCCAGCAGGAGGAGGACTAGCGGCACAGATACGCAGTATTTT

CDR3 length: 11
clone size: few
D gene: NA
V gene: TRBV10-3
J gene: TRBJ2-1
CDR3 protein: CAISELNEQFF
CDR3 DNA: TGTGCCATCAGTGAGTTGAATGAGCAGTTCTTC

CDR3 length: 14
clone size: few
D gene: NA
V gene: TRBV24-1
J gene: TRBJ2-2
CDR3 protein: CATSEYRETGELFF
CDR3 DNA: TGTGCCACCAGTGAGTACAGGGAAACCGGGGAGCTGTTTTTT

CDR3 length: 13
clone size: NA
D gene: NA
V gene: TRBV5-1
J gene: TRBJ2-5
CDR3 protein: CASSLAEGETQYF
CDR3 DNA: TGCGCCAGCAGCTTGGCCGAAGGAGAGACCCAGTACTTC

CDR3 length: 15
clone size: few
D gene: NA
V gene: TRBV5-1
J gene: TRBJ2-7
CDR3 protein: CASSLRAHKSYEQYF
CDR3 DNA: TGCGCCAGCAGCTTAAGGGCGCACAAGTCCTACGAGCAGTACTTC

CDR3 length: 13
clone size: few
D gene: TRBD1
V gene: TRBV20-1
J gene: TRBJ2-1
CDR3 protein: CSARQGAYNEQFF
CDR3 DNA: TGCAGTGCTAGACAGGGGGCGTACAATGAGCAGTTCTTC

CDR3 length: 16
clone size: NA
D gene: TRBD2
V gene: TRBV2
J gene: TRBJ2-2
CDR3 protein: CASRGLAGGNIGELFF
CDR3 DNA: TGTGCCAGCCGCGGACTAGCGGGAGGGAACATCGGGGAGCTGTTTTTT

CDR3 length: 16
clone size: few
D gene: TRBD2
V gene: TRBV7-2
J gene: TRBJ2-7
CDR3 protein: CASSPGLAGYSYEQYF
CDR3 DNA: TGTGCCAGCAGCCCCGGACTAGCGGGGTACTCCTACGAGCAGTACTTC

CDR3 length: 16
clone size: many
D gene: TRBD2
V gene: TRBV7-8
J gene: TRBJ2-1
CDR3 protein: CASSLGTSVSYNEQFF
CDR3 DNA: TGTGCCAGCAGCTTAGGGACTAGCGTTTCCTACAATGAGCAGTTCTTC

CDR3 length: 15
clone size: few
D gene: NA
V gene: TRBV7-3
J gene: TRBJ2-1
CDR3 protein: CASSFRGKSYNEQFF
CDR3 DNA: TGTGCCAGCAGTTTCAGGGGAAAGAGTTACAATGAGCAGTTCTTC

CDR3 length: 14
clone size: NA
D gene: TRBD2
V gene: TRBV12-3/TRBV12-4
J gene: TRBJ2-7
CDR3 protein: CASSLTSGTYEQYF
CDR3 DNA: TGTGCCAGCAGTTTAACTAGCGGGACCTACGAGCAGTACTTC

CDR3 length: 14
clone size: NA
D gene: NA
V gene: TRBV29-1
J gene: TRBJ1-1
CDR3 protein: CSVTLGRRNTEAFF
CDR3 DNA: TGCAGCGTAACGCTGGGACGGCGGAACACTGAAGCTTTCTTT

CDR3 length: 15
clone size: NA
D gene: TRBD1
V gene: TRBV20-1
J gene: TRBJ2-6
CDR3 protein: CSAHNRGRGANVLTF
CDR3 DNA: TGCAGTGCTCACAACAGGGGGCGTGGGGCCAACGTCCTGACTTTC

CDR3 length: 15
clone size: few
D gene: NA
V gene: TRBV20-1
J gene: TRBJ2-1
CDR3 protein: CSARSHRGTANEQFF
CDR3 DNA: TGCAGTGCTAGATCCCATAGGGGTACCGCCAATGAGCAGTTCTTC

CDR3 length: 16
clone size: NA
D gene: TRBD1
V gene: TRBV19
J gene: TRBJ2-1
CDR3 protein: CASSASGTGGYNEQFF
CDR3 DNA: TGTGCCAGTAGTGCTTCCGGGACAGGGGGCTACAATGAGCAGTTCTTC

CDR3 length: 15
clone size: many
D gene: NA
V gene: TRBV14
J gene: TRBJ2-7
CDR3 protein: CASSRGRAPAYEQYF
CDR3 DNA: TGTGCCAGCAGCCGTGGGCGGGCTCCCGCCTACGAGCAGTACTTC